A selection of T cell receptor beta chains follows, all from one sample in a study of CXCR3-negative and CXCR3-positive naive CD8 T cells. TCRdb derives one entry per CDR3 protein from the 5' RACE reads, leaving out DNA. The sample includes roughly 93,000 distinct CDR3 sequences. Sequencing input: naive CXCR3+ CD8+ T cells from blood. The source is a human donor in good health. Some clones in this sample may be carry-over from other donors' samples. The CDR3 runs from the conserved cysteine through the conserved F or W. Fields, in order: V gene, J gene, CDR3 protein.

v_call: TRBV7-9
j_call: TRBJ1-1
cdr3_aa: CASTEGGGTEAFF

v_call: TRBV7-8
j_call: TRBJ1-1
cdr3_aa: CASSRRADTEAFF

v_call: TRBV20-1
j_call: TRBJ2-7
cdr3_aa: CSARPLLAGVSYEQYF

v_call: TRBV14
j_call: TRBJ1-5
cdr3_aa: CASSQEGGRDRQPQHF

v_call: TRBV20-1
j_call: TRBJ2-1
cdr3_aa: CSAREETAWILEQFF

v_call: TRBV20-1
j_call: TRBJ2-7
cdr3_aa: CSASRGDFYEQYF

v_call: TRBV15
j_call: TRBJ1-4
cdr3_aa: CATREWDNEKLFF

v_call: TRBV27
j_call: TRBJ2-1
cdr3_aa: CASRFFNEQFF

v_call: TRBV27
j_call: TRBJ1-5
cdr3_aa: CASSLSANQPQHF

v_call: TRBV4-3
j_call: TRBJ2-7
cdr3_aa: CASSQDLASGDLSYEQYF

v_call: TRBV6-5
j_call: TRBJ1-2
cdr3_aa: CASSYSGNYGYTF

v_call: TRBV6-2/TRBV6-3
j_call: TRBJ1-1
cdr3_aa: CASSWTTGGTEAFF

v_call: TRBV2
j_call: TRBJ2-5
cdr3_aa: CASSEGGFAGSGETQYF

v_call: TRBV6-6
j_call: TRBJ1-1
cdr3_aa: CASSYGGGRYTEAFF

v_call: TRBV19
j_call: TRBJ1-1
cdr3_aa: CASSVDITEAFF

v_call: TRBV5-1
j_call: TRBJ1-4
cdr3_aa: CASSLGPKGANEKLFF

v_call: TRBV5-1
j_call: TRBJ2-7
cdr3_aa: CASSLGTGTYEQYF

v_call: TRBV12-3/TRBV12-4
j_call: TRBJ1-6
cdr3_aa: CASSQESSYNSPLHF

v_call: TRBV7-8
j_call: TRBJ1-1
cdr3_aa: CASSLGTGGRTEAFF

v_call: TRBV5-5
j_call: TRBJ1-2
cdr3_aa: CASSLGVQGAVDGYTF

v_call: TRBV10-3
j_call: TRBJ2-7
cdr3_aa: CAISESVDGNYEQYF

v_call: TRBV29-1
j_call: TRBJ1-4
cdr3_aa: CSGGGNEKLFF

v_call: TRBV28
j_call: TRBJ2-7
cdr3_aa: CASSLVGTTYEQYF

v_call: TRBV7-2
j_call: TRBJ2-1
cdr3_aa: CASSTYGLPTYNEQFF

v_call: TRBV6-4
j_call: TRBJ2-3
cdr3_aa: CATSQRGTDTQYF

v_call: TRBV20-1
j_call: TRBJ2-1
cdr3_aa: CSARDLGDSYNEQFF

v_call: TRBV29-1
j_call: TRBJ2-3
cdr3_aa: CSVDGAGGRSDTQYF

v_call: TRBV19
j_call: TRBJ2-3
cdr3_aa: CASSKELAGGPSTDTQYF

v_call: TRBV7-8
j_call: TRBJ2-1
cdr3_aa: CASSLREDEQFF

v_call: TRBV7-9
j_call: TRBJ2-7
cdr3_aa: CASSWTSGSSYEQYF

v_call: TRBV29-1
j_call: TRBJ1-1
cdr3_aa: CSAGQGSPEAFF

v_call: TRBV28
j_call: TRBJ2-1
cdr3_aa: CASSYKTSGVYNEQFF

v_call: TRBV20-1
j_call: TRBJ1-1
cdr3_aa: CSAWDRGTEAFF

v_call: TRBV21-1
j_call: TRBJ1-5
cdr3_aa: CASSEYRNRGRSNQPQHF

v_call: TRBV28
j_call: TRBJ1-5
cdr3_aa: CASSLTFSNQPQHF

v_call: TRBV7-9
j_call: TRBJ2-1
cdr3_aa: CANVLRDEQFF

v_call: TRBV7-2
j_call: TRBJ2-1
cdr3_aa: CASSLAGRGGIYEQFF

v_call: TRBV19
j_call: TRBJ2-7
cdr3_aa: CACSQTSPAYEQYF

v_call: TRBV7-6
j_call: TRBJ2-5
cdr3_aa: CASSLWGSETQYF

v_call: TRBV11-2
j_call: TRBJ1-3
cdr3_aa: CASSSGNTIYF

v_call: TRBV7-6
j_call: TRBJ2-3
cdr3_aa: CASSLTRGEQPTDTQYF

v_call: TRBV7-6
j_call: TRBJ2-1
cdr3_aa: CASSFAGGSYNEQFF

v_call: TRBV7-9
j_call: TRBJ2-5
cdr3_aa: CASSLAVGQETQYF

v_call: TRBV12-3/TRBV12-4
j_call: TRBJ2-1
cdr3_aa: CASSFRLAGDNEQFF

v_call: TRBV12-3/TRBV12-4
j_call: TRBJ2-5
cdr3_aa: CASSFPGPGETQYF

v_call: TRBV7-2
j_call: TRBJ1-2
cdr3_aa: CASSLLTGDGYTF

v_call: TRBV7-8
j_call: TRBJ2-7
cdr3_aa: CASSLDPPGDEGEHLRNEQYF

v_call: TRBV4-1
j_call: TRBJ1-2
cdr3_aa: CASSQDSGQGALWYGYTF

v_call: TRBV7-9
j_call: TRBJ2-5
cdr3_aa: CASSSTGGAEETQYF